These 5 T cell receptor beta chains share one sample of origin, sequenced in a study of lymphopenia after photon versus proton radiotherapy (dated by TCRdb to about 2019). To prepare the library, the immunoSEQ multiplex PCR assay was applied. TCRdb holds this immuneACCESS table with in-frame rearrangements only. Some clones are missing; in checked studies, unresolved V genes explain under half, and the rest has no known cause. This sample holds around 50,000 clones; about 81% were observed only once. Around 2.1% of the sample rests with the top ten. The sequenced sample was peripheral blood, obtained from a patient treated with proton-based radiotherapy. These receptors originate from a man aged 60 to 69 with pancreatic cancer.

The V and J genes are TRBV19 and TRBJ1-2; D uncertain. Germline CDR1 is LNHDA and CDR2 is SQIVND (reference sequence). The CDR3 contains 15 residues. Deletions cut 0 bases from V and 5 bases from J, with 13 bases between. In DNA, the CDR3 is TGTGCCAGTAGTATAGATCTTCAGGTAGCTTATGGCTACACCTTC. Translating gives CASSIDLQVAYGYTF. Full variable domain (outside the CDR3, taken from reference TRBV19 and TRBJ1-2): DGGITQSPKYLFRKEGQNVTLSCEQNLNHDAMYWYRQDPGQGLRLIYYSQIVNDFQKGDIAEGYSVSREKKESFPLTVTSAQKNPTAFYLCASSIDLQVAYGYTFGSGTRLTVV.

The CDR3 DNA reads as TGTGCCACCAGCAGAGATCTCGGGGGTAGGAGGAACAATGAGCAGTTCTTC. This encodes CATSRDLGGRRNNEQFF. The genes are TRBV15 and TRBJ2-1, with D possibly being TRBD2 (6 bases). From germline, CDR1 is LNHNV and CDR2 YYDKDF (reference sequence). V lost 0 bases to trimming and J lost 5 bases, with 17 bases between them. CDR3 size: 17 residues.

This clone has only one observation. V is TRBV7-2 and J is TRBJ2-3; D uncertain. Germline loops: CDR1 SGHTA, CDR2 FQGNSA. Between the trimmed V and J ends, which lost 4 bases and 6 bases, there was a span of 8 bases. The CDR3 loop spans 12 amino acids. CDR3 amino acids: CASSSLRDTQYF. As DNA, the CDR3 is TGTGCCAGCAGCTCCCTCAGGGATACGCAGTATTTT.

This clone was counted between two and nine times. V usage is TRBV2 and J usage is TRBJ1-3, with D maybe TRBD1 (5 bases). Germline values: CDR1 SNHLY, CDR2 FYNNEI. Deletions cut 2 bases from V and 0 bases from J, with 14 bases between. The CDR3 is made up of 17 amino acids. The CDR3 sequence: CASSEWWGTISGNTIYF. Written as DNA, the CDR3 is TGTGCCAGCAGTGAATGGTGGGGGACCATCTCTGGAAACACCATATATTTT.

The genes are TRBV5-6 and TRBJ1-5; 8 nucleotides match TRBD1. The CDR3 runs to 17 residues. The J segment lost 1 base and the V segment lost 4 bases, leaving 10 bases of the junction unmatched. The germline V gene encodes CDR1 SGHDT and CDR2 YYEEEE. CDR3 protein: CASSKNGQGGSNQPQHF. CDR3 nucleotides: TGTGCCAGCAGCAAAAACGGACAGGGTGGAAGCAATCAGCCCCAGCATTTT. Full variable domain (missing parts from reference TRBV5-6 and TRBJ1-5): DAGVTQSPTHLIKTRGQQVTLRCSPKSGHDTVSWYQQALGQGPQFIFQYYEEEERQRGNFPDRFSGHQFPNYSSELNVNALLLGDSALYLCASSKNGQGGSNQPQHFGDGTRLSIL.